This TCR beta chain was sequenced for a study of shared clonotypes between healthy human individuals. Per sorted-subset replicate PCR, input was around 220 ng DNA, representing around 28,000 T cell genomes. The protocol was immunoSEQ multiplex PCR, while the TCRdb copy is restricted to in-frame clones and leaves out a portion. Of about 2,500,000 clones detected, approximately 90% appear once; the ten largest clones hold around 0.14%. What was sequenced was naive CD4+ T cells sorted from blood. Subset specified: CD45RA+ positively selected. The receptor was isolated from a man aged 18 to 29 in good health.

CDR3 sequence reads: CASSRDTSYGYTF. The CDR3 DNA sequence: TGTGCCAGCAGTCGGGACACATCCTATGGCTACACCTTC. The chain joins TRBV2 to TRBJ1-2, with D possibly TRBD1 on 6 matching bases. Germline CDR1 reads SNHLY; CDR2 reads FYNNEI. V was cut by 5 bases and J by 4 bases, with 11 bases left in between. The CDR3 covers 13 residues. The whole variable domain, filled in from reference TRBV2 and TRBJ1-2, reads EPEVTQTPSHQVTQMGQEVILRCVPISNHLYFYWYRQILGQKVEFLVSFYNNEISEKSEIFDDQFSVERPDGSNFTLKIRSTKLEDSAMYFCASSRDTSYGYTFGSGTRLTVV.